These 29 T cell receptor beta chains were all obtained from the same sample, sequenced in a study of vaccination and CD4 T cells after COVID-19. TCRdb analysed the PCR reads with MiXCR anew, one entry per CDR3 protein. The table has some 25,000 distinct CDR3 sequences, 51% seen once; the top ten hold around 1.1%. The sequencing here drew on CD4+ T cells from blood, taken before SARS-CoV-2 vaccination. These receptor sequences come from a human donor who had recovered from COVID-19.

The rearrangement links TRBV12-3 or TRBV12-4 to TRBJ1-5, with a tentative D call TRBD1 (6 bases). The V end lost 7 bases, the J end lost 0 bases, and 13 bases lay between the germline ends. The CDR3 contains 15 residues. The CDR3 reads CASTRTAYSNQPQHF. The CDR3 DNA sequence: TGTGCCAGCACCCGGACAGCTTATAGCAATCAGCCCCAGCATTTT.

This clonotype was counted between two and nine times. The chain recombines TRBV5-8 with TRBJ1-1; D gene unclear. Germline assignment: CDR1 SGHTS and CDR2 YDEGEE. V was trimmed by 2 bases and J by 5 bases, leaving 7 bases between them. The CDR3 contains 12 residues. CDR3 DNA: TGTGCCAGCAGCTTCCGGGAGACTGAAGCTTTCTTT. Translated, it gives CASSFRETEAFF.

The chain employs TRBV2 and TRBJ2-5; a possible D gene is TRBD1 (6 bases). Trimming removed 4 bases from V and 5 bases from J, with 11 bases in between. Germline values: CDR1 SNHLY, CDR2 FYNNEI. This CDR3 comprises 13 residues. CDR3 in amino acids: CASSAQGWETQYF. Written as DNA, the CDR3 is TGTGCCAGCAGTGCGCAGGGGTGGGAGACCCAGTACTTC.

This sequence joins TRBV6-5 and TRBJ1-1; D is possibly TRBD1 (5 bases). Germline CDR1 reads MNHEY; CDR2 reads SVGAGI. V was pared by 2 bases and J by 11 bases, with 15 bases between. This CDR3 has 13 residues. In nucleotides, the CDR3 is TGTGCCAGCAGTTACGCAGGGCGAGGTGGTGCTTTCTTT. Its translation: CASSYAGRGGAFF.

This chain uses TRBV7-9 with TRBJ2-1; 10 bases match TRBD1. The CDR3 sequence is 15 residues long. J gave up 0 bases and V 5 bases, and 1 base lay outside the gene matches. Germline V gene lookup returns CDR1 SEHNR and CDR2 FQNEAQ (reference sequence). The chain's CDR3 is CASSGQGGSYNEQFF. The CDR3 DNA is TGTGCCAGCAGCGGACAGGGGGGCTCCTACAATGAGCAGTTCTTC. Variable domain in full (rest from reference TRBV7-9 and TRBJ2-1): DTGVSQNPRHKITKRGQNVTFRCDPISEHNRLYWYRQTLGQGPEFLTYFQNEAQLEKSRLLSDRFSAERPKGSFSTLEIQRTEQGDSAMYLCASSGQGGSYNEQFFGPGTRLTVL.

The chain joins TRBV20-1 to TRBJ2-2; TRBD2 is a possible D gene (5 bases). The V end was cut by 3 bases, the J end by 6 bases, with 14 bases between. The CDR3 is 14 residues long. Germline V gene lookup returns CDR1 DFQATT and CDR2 SNEGSKA (reference sequence). This CDR3 is CSASTVSDAGELFF. The DNA of the CDR3 is TGCAGTGCTAGTACAGTTAGCGACGCCGGGGAGCTGTTTTTT.

The chain carries TRBV12-3 or TRBV12-4 and TRBJ1-4; D gene unclear. V was shortened by 6 bases and J by 8 bases, with 13 bases between the two germline ends. This CDR3 spans 13 amino acids. CDR3 region: CASRDPGGEKLFF. In DNA, the CDR3 is TGTGCCAGCAGGGACCCCGGCGGGGAAAAACTGTTTTTT.

This clonotype has only a few counts. This rearrangement joins TRBV20-1 to TRBJ1-5, with D possibly being TRBD1 (6 bases). With 3 bases removed from V and 6 bases from J, the gap between germline ends came to 15 bases. CDR3 length equals 14 residues. Germline V gene data show CDR1 as DFQATT and CDR2 as SNEGSKA (reference sequence). CDR3 nucleotide sequence: TGCAGTGCTAGCGATACAGGGTTGGCTCAGCCCCAGCATTTT. Its translation is CSASDTGLAQPQHF.

This chain connects TRBV28 to TRBJ1-5, with 7 bases matching TRBD1. Losses at the gene ends were 6 bases for V and 3 bases for J; bases not matched to a gene: 8. The CDR3 runs to 15 residues. Germline V gene lookup returns CDR1 MDHEN and CDR2 SYDVKM. DNA of the CDR3: TGTGCCAGCAGCTGGGGACAGAGCCTCAATCAGCCCCAGCATTTT. Translation gives CASSWGQSLNQPQHF.

This clonotype has a handful of counts. V and J are TRBV7-9 and TRBJ2-1; D may correspond to TRBD1 or TRBD2 (8 bases each). V lost 1 base and J lost 6, with 28 bases in between. Germline V gene data show CDR1 as SEHNR and CDR2 as FQNEAQ (reference sequence). CDR3 length: 20 amino acids. The CDR3 DNA reads TGTGCCAGCAGCTTAGGAGGCAGGGGGCGGGTTAGCGGGAATACCAATGAGCAGTTCTTC. It yields the protein CASSLGGRGRVSGNTNEQFF. Drawing the rest from reference TRBV7-9 and TRBJ2-1, the complete variable domain is DTGVSQNPRHKITKRGQNVTFRCDPISEHNRLYWYRQTLGQGPEFLTYFQNEAQLEKSRLLSDRFSAERPKGSFSTLEIQRTEQGDSAMYLCASSLGGRGRVSGNTNEQFFGPGTRLTVL.

In its sample, this clonotype was seen a few times. The CDR3 nucleotides are TGTGCCAGCAGCCCGGGGGGCGGACAGGGGGCATATGATACGCAGTATTTT. Encoded protein: CASSPGGGQGAYDTQYF. The chain carries TRBV7-9 and TRBJ2-3, with 11 bases that match TRBD1. This CDR3 is built from 17 residues. The J segment lost 6 bases and the V segment lost 5 bases, leaving 13 bases of the junction unmatched. The germline V gene has CDR1 SEHNR and CDR2 FQNEAQ (reference sequence).

The chain uses TRBV7-2 and TRBJ2-7; TRBD1 might be the D (6 bases). The CDR3 runs to 15 residues. Trimming cost V 5 bases and J 6 bases, with 20 bases left between them. Germline V gene lookup returns CDR1 SGHTA and CDR2 FQGNSA. This CDR3 reads CASSRGPPTGLEQYF. As DNA, the CDR3 is TGTGCCAGCAGCCGAGGGCCCCCTACAGGGCTCGAGCAGTACTTC.

This clonotype showed up just once. J is TRBJ2-4 and V is TRBV19, with 10 bases matching TRBD1. This CDR3 has 17 residues. J was trimmed by 0 bases and V by 5 bases; bases with no gene match: 7. Germline V gene lookup returns CDR1 LNHDA and CDR2 SQIVND (reference sequence). The CDR3 loop reads CASSARRDRGAKNIQYF. CDR3 in DNA: TGTGCCAGTAGTGCTCGACGGGACAGGGGAGCCAAAAACATTCAGTACTTC.

The chain recombines TRBV7-2 with TRBJ2-2; 10 nucleotides line up with TRBD2. The trim removed 1 base at V and 6 bases at J, leaving 17 bases unmatched. Germline CDR1 reads SGHTA; CDR2 reads FQGNSA. This CDR3 spans 20 amino acids. This chain's CDR3 is CASSLEGRTETSGRAGELFF. In nucleotides, the CDR3 is TGTGCCAGCAGCTTAGAGGGGCGGACAGAGACTAGCGGGCGGGCCGGGGAGCTGTTTTTT. Full variable domain (remainder filled in from reference TRBV7-2 and TRBJ2-2): GAGVSQSPSNKVTEKGKDVELRCDPISGHTALYWYRQSLGQGLEFLIYFQGNSAPDKSGLPSDRFSAERTGGSVSTLTIQRTQQEDSAVYLCASSLEGRTETSGRAGELFFGEGSRLTVL.

The gene calls are TRBV24-1 and TRBJ1-4, with unresolved D. This CDR3 spans 15 amino acids. V lost 8 bases and J lost 4, with 16 bases in between. The germline gives CDR1 KGHDR, CDR2 SFDVKD. The CDR3 DNA reads TGTGCCACCACGTATTCCCCCTACTTTAATGAAAAACTGTTTTTT. It yields the protein CATTYSPYFNEKLFF.

The chain has TRBV20-1 and TRBJ2-4; 13 bases align to TRBD2. The germline V gene encodes CDR1 DFQATT and CDR2 SNEGSKA (reference sequence). This CDR3 has 19 residues. Unmatched junction bases numbered 8, after V lost 0 bases and J lost 0 bases. CDR3 region: CSARDSRTSGSRAKNIQYF. The DNA for the CDR3 is TGCAGTGCTAGAGATTCACGGACTAGCGGGAGTCGAGCCAAAAACATTCAGTACTTC.

CDR3: CASREQGEYGYTF. In DNA form, the CDR3 reads TGTGCCAGCAGAGAACAGGGGGAATACGGCTACACCTTC. This chain connects TRBV6-1 to TRBJ1-2, with 8 nucleotides matching TRBD1. V was pared by 6 bases and J by 8 bases, with 8 bases of the junction left unmatched. Looked up from germline, CDR1 is MNHNS and CDR2 is SASEGT. CDR3 size: 13 residues.

The rearrangement links TRBV30 to TRBJ2-3, with D maybe TRBD2 (6 bases). V was shortened by 2 bases and J by 4 bases, with 13 bases between the two germline ends. CDR1 is GTSNPN, CDR2 SVGIG, per germline (reference sequence). The CDR3 contains 14 residues. The CDR3 spells CAWSPLTSPDTQYF. Here the CDR3 DNA reads TGTGCCTGGAGTCCCCTGACTAGTCCAGATACGCAGTATTTT.

V gene TRBV4-2 combines with J gene TRBJ2-7; 9 nucleotides align to TRBD2. The V gene's germline CDR1 is LGHNA and CDR2 YNFKEQ. The CDR3 is 14 amino acids. Germline trimming cut 5 bases from V and 4 bases from J; bases unmatched to any gene: 6. CDR3 DNA sequence: TGTGCCAGCAGCGTTAGCGGGAGTGATTACGAGCAGTACTTC. It yields the protein CASSVSGSDYEQYF.

This clonotype has more than one count but fewer than ten. The chain has TRBV7-9 and TRBJ1-2; D gene unclear. The germline gives CDR1 SEHNR, CDR2 FQNEAQ (reference sequence). Deletions cut 8 bases from V and 5 bases from J, with 12 bases between. The CDR3 length is 12 residues. The CDR3: CASSSGVYGYTF. In DNA, the CDR3 is TGTGCCAGCTCCTCTGGGGTATATGGCTACACCTTC.

V is TRBV23-1 and J is TRBJ2-1; possible D gene TRBD1, 6 bases. TRBV23-1 is an open reading frame whose function is uncertain. V gave up 10 bases and J gave up 1 base, with 29 bases separating them. This CDR3 spans 19 amino acids. This CDR3 reads CATPGPTGPTRLSYNEQFF. As DNA, the CDR3 is TGCGCCACCCCAGGCCCCACAGGGCCAACCCGCTTATCCTACAATGAGCAGTTCTTC.

The CDR3 here is CASSQGQGLNQPQHF. The DNA of the CDR3 is TGCGCCAGCAGCCAAGGACAGGGGCTCAATCAGCCCCAGCATTTT. V and J are TRBV4-1 and TRBJ1-5; 8 bases line up with TRBD1. After removal of 1 base from V and 3 bases from J, the junction contained 2 bases not matched to a gene. Germline-derived CDR1 and CDR2 are MGHRA and YSYEKL. The CDR3 is made up of 15 amino acids.

This rearrangement joins TRBV10-3 to TRBJ2-2, with 9 bases lining up with TRBD1. The CDR3 has 15 amino acids. Trimming at V came to 8 bases and at J to 0 bases, leaving 4 bases not matched to a gene. Germline CDR1 reads ENHRY; CDR2 reads SYGVKD. CDR3 in DNA: TGTGCCATCCGAGGGACAGGGACGAACACCGGGGAGCTGTTTTTT. This gives the protein CAIRGTGTNTGELFF.

In nucleotides, the CDR3 is TGTGCCAGCAACTCCGACACTATTAGCAATCAGCCCCAGCATTTT. Translated, it gives CASNSDTISNQPQHF. The chain carries TRBV6-1 and TRBJ1-5; D unclear. From germline, CDR1 is MNHNS and CDR2 SASEGT. Trimming left V 7 bases short and J 0 bases short, with 13 bases between. The CDR3 is 15 amino acids.

This chain uses TRBV28 with TRBJ1-5; D unclear. This CDR3 comprises 16 residues. The V gene's germline CDR1 is MDHEN and CDR2 SYDVKM. Between the trimmed V and J ends, which lost 5 bases and 4 bases, there was a span of 18 bases. CDR3 in amino acids: CASSPPEVTGNQPQHF. The CDR3 coding sequence is TGTGCCAGCAGTCCGCCGGAAGTCACTGGGAATCAGCCCCAGCATTTT. Full variable domain (rest looked up from reference TRBV28 and TRBJ1-5): DVKVTQSSRYLVKRTGEKVFLECVQDMDHENMFWYRQDPGLGLRLIYFSYDVKMKEKGDIPEGYSVSREKKERFSLILESASTNQTSMYLCASSPPEVTGNQPQHFGDGTRLSIL.

This clonotype came up a few times. In this CDR3 the conserved last residue, phenylalanine or tryptophan, is missing, so a read error is likely. Because the CDR3's place on the DNA is in doubt, the DNA is left out and the CDR3 is given as listed by TCRdb. The chain is built from TRBV7-7 and TRBJ2-1; the tabulated D call, TRBD2, remains unverified against the DNA. CDR1 is SSHAT, CDR2 FNYEAQ, per germline (reference sequence). The CDR3 spans 9 residues, counting both ends. CDR3 amino acids: CASSAVAGP.

The chain is built from TRBV28 and TRBJ2-6, with D uncertain. This CDR3 spans 18 amino acids. V was pared by 4 bases and J by 3 bases, with 19 bases between. The germline CDR1 and CDR2 sequences are MDHEN and SYDVKM. This CDR3 is CASSSPKYERSGANVLTF. The CDR3 nucleotides are TGTGCCAGCAGTTCCCCCAAATACGAGCGAAGTGGGGCCAACGTCCTGACTTTC.

The V call is TRBV2, the J call TRBJ2-5, with unresolved D. There are 16 residues in the CDR3. Trimming removed 7 bases from V and 2 bases from J, with 20 bases in between. Germline CDR1 reads SNHLY; CDR2 reads FYNNEI. CDR3 nucleotides: TGTGCCAGCAAGAAGACCGCGACGGGTCCACAAGAGACCCAGTACTTC. Protein sequence: CASKKTATGPQETQYF.

The V and J genes are TRBV27 and TRBJ2-2; either TRBD1 or TRBD2 may supply D (5 bases each). Germline CDR1 reads MNHEY; CDR2 reads SMNVEV (reference sequence). The CDR3 covers 18 residues. Trimming pared 6 bases from V and 2 bases from J, leaving 22 bases between. This CDR3 reads CASSPTPPGTRNTGELFF. The DNA for the CDR3 is TGTGCCAGCAGCCCCACCCCTCCCGGGACGAGAAACACCGGGGAGCTGTTTTTT.